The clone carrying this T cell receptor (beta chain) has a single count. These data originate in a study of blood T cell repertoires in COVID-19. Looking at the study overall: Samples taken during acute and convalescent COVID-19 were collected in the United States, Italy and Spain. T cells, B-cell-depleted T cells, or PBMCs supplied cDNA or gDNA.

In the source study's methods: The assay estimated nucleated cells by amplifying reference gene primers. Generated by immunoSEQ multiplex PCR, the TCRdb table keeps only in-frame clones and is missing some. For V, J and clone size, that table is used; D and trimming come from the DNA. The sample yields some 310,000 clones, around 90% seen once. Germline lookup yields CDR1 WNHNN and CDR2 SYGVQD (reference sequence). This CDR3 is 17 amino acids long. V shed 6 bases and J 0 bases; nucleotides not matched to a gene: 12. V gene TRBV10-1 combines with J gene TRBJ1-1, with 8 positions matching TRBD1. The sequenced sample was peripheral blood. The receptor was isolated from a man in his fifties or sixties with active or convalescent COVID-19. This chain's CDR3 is CASRLNRDRSMNTEAFF. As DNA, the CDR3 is TGCGCCAGCAGGTTAAATCGGGACAGGAGTATGAACACTGAAGCTTTCTTT.